This TCR beta chain was recorded in a study of T cell responses to AZD1222 COVID-19 vaccine. Findings and caveats of the study: Baseline testing showed seropositivity in only six AZD1222 recipients.

With respect to this clone: Its target is not known.

Sequencing was performed with immunoSEQ multiplex PCR; in TCRdb, only in-frame clones are kept and a portion is missing. The top ten hold around 30% of the sample, which has 75,000 or so clones, about 91% seen once. With V trimmed by 7 bases and J by 3 bases, 5 bases remained unmatched. From germline, CDR1 is MNHEY and CDR2 SMNVEV (reference sequence). CDR3 length: 14 amino acids. Here the sequenced sample was peripheral blood, taken 28 days after the second AZD1222 dose. The TCR sequence derives from an adult who received the AZD1222 COVID-19 vaccine. The genes are TRBV27 and TRBJ2-1, with 8 nucleotides matching TRBD1. The CDR3 DNA is TGTGCCAGCACTGTCAGGGGGCTCTACAATGAGCAGTTCTTC. As protein: CASTVRGLYNEQFF.